This TCR beta chain was observed in a study of beta chain features in type 1 diabetes. Study observations and caveats: Shorter TCRB CDR3s, moderately but significantly so, were found in Type 1 diabetes patients in all four CD4+ subsets.

Comments on this clone: The antigen is unknown.

Every isolated RNA sample was fully reverse transcribed, so sequencing captured expressed TCRB transcripts. There were 3 million to 4 million reads on average in the naive, central memory and regulatory T cell samples. Some clones are missing from TCRdb's copy, which holds only in-frame ones; the method was immunoSEQ multiplex PCR. Of 900,000 or so clones listed, roughly 16% are singletons. CDR1 and CDR2 (germline): MDHEN, SYDVKM. Trimming left V 11 bases short and J 4 bases short, with 11 bases between. This CDR3 spans 11 amino acids. Specimen: naive CD4+ T cells from blood. The clonotype originates from a woman between 18 and 30 years old in good health. The J gene is TRBJ1-2, the V gene TRBV28; D is ambiguous. CDR3 DNA sequence: TGTGCCTGTGCGGGGTTCTATGGCTACACCTTC. It is translated as CACAGFYGYTF.